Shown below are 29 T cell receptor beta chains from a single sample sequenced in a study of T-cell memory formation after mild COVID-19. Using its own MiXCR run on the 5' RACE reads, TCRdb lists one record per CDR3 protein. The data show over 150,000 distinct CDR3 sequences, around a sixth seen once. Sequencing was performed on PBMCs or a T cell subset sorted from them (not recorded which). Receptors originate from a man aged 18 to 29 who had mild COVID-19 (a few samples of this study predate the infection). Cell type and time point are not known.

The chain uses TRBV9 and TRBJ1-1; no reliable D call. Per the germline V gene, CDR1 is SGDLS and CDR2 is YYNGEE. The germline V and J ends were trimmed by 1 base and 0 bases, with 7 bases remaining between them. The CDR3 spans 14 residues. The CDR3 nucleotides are TGTGCCAGCAGCGTAACGGTACTGAACACTGAAGCTTTCTTT. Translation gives CASSVTVLNTEAFF.

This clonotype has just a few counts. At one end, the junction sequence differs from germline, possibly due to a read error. CDR3 loop: CASSTITGTGNSGYTF. Written as DNA, the CDR3 is TGTGCCAGCAGTACCATTACCGGGACAGGGAACTCTGGCTACACCTTC. This chain connects TRBV6-5 to TRBJ1-2, with TRBD1 matching 9 bases. Germline assignment: CDR1 MNHEY and CDR2 SVGAGI. The CDR3 has 16 amino acids.

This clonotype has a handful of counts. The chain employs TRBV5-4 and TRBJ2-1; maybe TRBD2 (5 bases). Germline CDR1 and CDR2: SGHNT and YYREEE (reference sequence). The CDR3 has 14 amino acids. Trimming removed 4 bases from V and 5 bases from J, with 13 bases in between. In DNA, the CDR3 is TGTGCCAGCAGCCCTAGCCTTGAGGACAATGAGCAGTTCTTC. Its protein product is CASSPSLEDNEQFF.

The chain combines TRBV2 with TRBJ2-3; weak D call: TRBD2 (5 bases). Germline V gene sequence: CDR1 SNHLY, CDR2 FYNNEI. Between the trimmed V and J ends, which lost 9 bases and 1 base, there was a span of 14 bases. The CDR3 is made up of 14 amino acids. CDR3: CASAGPGGTDTQYF. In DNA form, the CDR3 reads TGTGCCAGTGCGGGCCCCGGGGGCACAGATACGCAGTATTTT.

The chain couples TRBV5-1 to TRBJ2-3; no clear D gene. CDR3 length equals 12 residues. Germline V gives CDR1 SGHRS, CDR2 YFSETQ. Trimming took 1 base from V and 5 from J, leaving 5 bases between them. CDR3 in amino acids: CASSLPEDTQYF. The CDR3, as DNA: TGCGCCAGCAGCTTGCCAGAAGATACGCAGTATTTT.

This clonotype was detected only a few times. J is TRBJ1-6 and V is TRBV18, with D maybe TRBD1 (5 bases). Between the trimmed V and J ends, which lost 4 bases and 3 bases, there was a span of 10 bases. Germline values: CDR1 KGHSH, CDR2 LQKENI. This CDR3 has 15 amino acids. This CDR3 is CASSRGNHYNSPLHF. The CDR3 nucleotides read TGTGCCAGCTCACGGGGGAACCACTATAATTCACCCCTCCACTTT.

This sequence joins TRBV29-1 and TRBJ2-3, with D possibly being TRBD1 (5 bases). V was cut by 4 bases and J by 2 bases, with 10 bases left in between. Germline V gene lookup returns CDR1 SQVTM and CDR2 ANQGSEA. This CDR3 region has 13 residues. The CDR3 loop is CSVGQSYTDTQYF. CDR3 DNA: TGCAGCGTTGGACAGAGCTACACAGATACGCAGTATTTT.

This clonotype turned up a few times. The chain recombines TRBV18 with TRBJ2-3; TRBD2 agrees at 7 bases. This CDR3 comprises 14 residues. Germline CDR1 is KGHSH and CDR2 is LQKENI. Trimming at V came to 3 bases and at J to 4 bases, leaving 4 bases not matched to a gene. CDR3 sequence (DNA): TGTGCCAGCTCACCGAGCGGGGATGCAGATACGCAGTATTTT. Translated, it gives CASSPSGDADTQYF.

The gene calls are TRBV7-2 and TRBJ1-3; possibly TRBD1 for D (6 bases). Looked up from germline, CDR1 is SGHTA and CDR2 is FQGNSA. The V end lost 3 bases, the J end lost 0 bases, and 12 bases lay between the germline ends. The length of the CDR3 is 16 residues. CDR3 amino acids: CASSLGGTTSGNTIYF. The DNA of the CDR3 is TGTGCCAGCAGCTTGGGGGGGACAACCTCTGGAAACACCATATATTTT.

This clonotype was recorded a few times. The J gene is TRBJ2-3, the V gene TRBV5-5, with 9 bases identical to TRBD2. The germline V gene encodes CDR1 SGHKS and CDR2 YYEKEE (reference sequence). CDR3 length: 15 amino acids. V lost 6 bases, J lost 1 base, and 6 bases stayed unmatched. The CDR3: CASKPSGVGTDTQYF. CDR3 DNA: TGTGCCAGCAAGCCTAGCGGGGTGGGCACAGATACGCAGTATTTT. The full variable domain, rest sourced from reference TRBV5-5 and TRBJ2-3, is DAGVTQSPTHLIKTRGQQVTLRCSPISGHKSVSWYQQVLGQGPQFIFQYYEKEERGRGNFPDRFSARQFPNYSSELNVNALLLGDSALYLCASKPSGVGTDTQYFGPGTRLTVL.

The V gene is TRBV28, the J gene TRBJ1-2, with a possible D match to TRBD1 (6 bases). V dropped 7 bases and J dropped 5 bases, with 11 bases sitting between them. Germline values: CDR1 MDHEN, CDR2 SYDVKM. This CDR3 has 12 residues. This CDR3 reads CASTEGGYGYTF. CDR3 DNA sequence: TGTGCCAGCACCGAAGGGGGGTATGGCTACACCTTC.

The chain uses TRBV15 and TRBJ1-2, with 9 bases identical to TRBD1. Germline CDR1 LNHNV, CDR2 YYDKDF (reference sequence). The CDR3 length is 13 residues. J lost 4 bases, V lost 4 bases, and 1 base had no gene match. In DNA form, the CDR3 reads TGTGCCACCAGCAAGGACAGGGGCTATGGCTACACCTTC. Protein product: CATSKDRGYGYTF.

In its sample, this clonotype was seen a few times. The CDR3 loop is CSVQTHGAEAFF. CDR3 DNA sequence: TGCAGTGTTCAAACACACGGGGCGGAAGCTTTCTTT. V and J are TRBV20-1 and TRBJ1-1; perhaps TRBD1 as D (5 bases). Deletions cut 7 bases from V and 8 bases from J, with 17 bases between. Germline V gene sequence: CDR1 DFQATT, CDR2 SNEGSKA (reference sequence). The CDR3 sequence is 12 residues long.

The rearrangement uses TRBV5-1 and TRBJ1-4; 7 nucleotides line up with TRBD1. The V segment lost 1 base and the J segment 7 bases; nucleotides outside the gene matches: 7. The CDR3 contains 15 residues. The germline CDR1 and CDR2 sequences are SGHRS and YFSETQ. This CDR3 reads CASSLRGQTGEKLFF. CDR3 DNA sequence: TGCGCCAGCAGCTTGAGGGGGCAAACGGGTGAAAAACTGTTTTTT.

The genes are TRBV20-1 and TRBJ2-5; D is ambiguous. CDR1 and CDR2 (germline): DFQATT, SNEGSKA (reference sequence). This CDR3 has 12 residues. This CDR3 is CSLPRQAETQYF. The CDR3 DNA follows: TGCAGCCTTCCTCGTCAAGCAGAGACCCAGTACTTC.

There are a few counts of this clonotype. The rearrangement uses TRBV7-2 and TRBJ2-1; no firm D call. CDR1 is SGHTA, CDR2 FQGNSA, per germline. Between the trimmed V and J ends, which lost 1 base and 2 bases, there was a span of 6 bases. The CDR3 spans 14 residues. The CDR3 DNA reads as TGTGCCAGCAGCTTAGGACACCCCTACAATGAGCAGTTCTTC. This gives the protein CASSLGHPYNEQFF.

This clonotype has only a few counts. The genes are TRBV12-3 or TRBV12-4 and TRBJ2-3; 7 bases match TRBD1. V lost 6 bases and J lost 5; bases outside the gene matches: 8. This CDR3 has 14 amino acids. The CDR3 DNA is TGTGCCAGCAGGCGACAGGGATCCGGAGATACGCAGTATTTT. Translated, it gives CASRRQGSGDTQYF.

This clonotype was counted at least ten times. The CDR3 here is CASSSGLQETQYF. As DNA, the CDR3 is TGTGCCAGCAGTTCCGGGTTGCAAGAGACCCAGTACTTC. The chain couples TRBV28 to TRBJ2-5; no clear D gene. The V gene's germline CDR1 is MDHEN and CDR2 SYDVKM. The V and J ends lost 4 bases and 2 bases respectively, with 8 bases between them. There are 13 residues in the CDR3.

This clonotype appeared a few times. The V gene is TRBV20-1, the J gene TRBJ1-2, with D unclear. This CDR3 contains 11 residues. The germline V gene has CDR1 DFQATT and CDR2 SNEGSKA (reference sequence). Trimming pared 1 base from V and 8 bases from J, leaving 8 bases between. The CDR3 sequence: CSARVGRGYTF. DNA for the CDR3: TGCAGTGCTAGAGTTGGGAGAGGCTACACCTTC.

CDR3 sequence (DNA): TGTGCCAGCAGGTACAAGGTCGCCAATGAGCAGTTCTTC. Translating gives CASRYKVANEQFF. The chain is built from TRBV12-3 or TRBV12-4 and TRBJ2-1; no firm D call. Trimming pared 6 bases from V and 6 bases from J, leaving 12 bases between. CDR3 length: 13 amino acids.

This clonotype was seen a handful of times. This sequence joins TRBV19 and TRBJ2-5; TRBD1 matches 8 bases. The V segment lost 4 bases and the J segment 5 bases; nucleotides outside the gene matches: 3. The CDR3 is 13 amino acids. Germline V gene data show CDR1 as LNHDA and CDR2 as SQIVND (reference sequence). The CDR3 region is CASSTGGRETQYF. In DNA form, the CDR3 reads TGTGCCAGTAGTACAGGGGGCAGGGAGACCCAGTACTTC.

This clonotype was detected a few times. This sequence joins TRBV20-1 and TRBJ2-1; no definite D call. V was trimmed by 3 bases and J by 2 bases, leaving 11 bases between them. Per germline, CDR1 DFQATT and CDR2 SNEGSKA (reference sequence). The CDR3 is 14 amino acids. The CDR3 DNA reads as TGCAGTGCTAGCGGTTCAGGTACCTACAATGAGCAGTTCTTC. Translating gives CSASGSGTYNEQFF.

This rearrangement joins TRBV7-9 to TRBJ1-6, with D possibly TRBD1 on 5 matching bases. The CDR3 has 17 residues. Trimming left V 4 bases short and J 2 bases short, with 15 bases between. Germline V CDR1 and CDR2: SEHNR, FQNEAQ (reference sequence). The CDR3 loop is CASSSGWGSAYNSPLHF. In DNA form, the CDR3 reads TGTGCCAGCAGCTCCGGATGGGGCAGTGCCTATAATTCACCCCTCCACTTT.

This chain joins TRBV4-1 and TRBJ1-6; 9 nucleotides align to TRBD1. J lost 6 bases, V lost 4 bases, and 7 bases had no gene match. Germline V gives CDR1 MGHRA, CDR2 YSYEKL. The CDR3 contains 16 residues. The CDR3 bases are TGCGCCAGCAGCCCCCTTCGGACAGGGGTTAATTCACCCCTCCACTTT. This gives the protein CASSPLRTGVNSPLHF.

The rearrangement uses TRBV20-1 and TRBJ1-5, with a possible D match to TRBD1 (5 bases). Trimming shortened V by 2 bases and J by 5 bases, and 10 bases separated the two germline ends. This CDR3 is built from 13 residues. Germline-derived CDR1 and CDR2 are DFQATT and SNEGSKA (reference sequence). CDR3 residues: CSARTWGDQPQHF. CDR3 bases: TGCAGTGCTAGAACATGGGGCGATCAGCCCCAGCATTTT.

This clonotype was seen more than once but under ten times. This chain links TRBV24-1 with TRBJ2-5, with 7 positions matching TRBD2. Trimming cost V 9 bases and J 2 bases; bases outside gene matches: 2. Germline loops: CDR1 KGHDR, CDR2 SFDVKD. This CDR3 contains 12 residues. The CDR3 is CATGTTQETQYF. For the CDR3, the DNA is TGTGCCACCGGGACTACTCAAGAGACCCAGTACTTC.

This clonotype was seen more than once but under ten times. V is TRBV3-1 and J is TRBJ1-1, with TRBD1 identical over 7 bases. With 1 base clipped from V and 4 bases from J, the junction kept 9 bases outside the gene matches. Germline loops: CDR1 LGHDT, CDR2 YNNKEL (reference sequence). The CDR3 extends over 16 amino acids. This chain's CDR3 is CASSQAPTGWGTEAFF. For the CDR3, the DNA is TGTGCCAGCAGCCAAGCCCCGACAGGGTGGGGCACTGAAGCTTTCTTT.

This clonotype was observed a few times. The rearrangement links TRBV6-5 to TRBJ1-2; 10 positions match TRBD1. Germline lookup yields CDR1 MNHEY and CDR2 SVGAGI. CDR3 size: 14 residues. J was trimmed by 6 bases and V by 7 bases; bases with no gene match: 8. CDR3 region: CASTSGQGDDGYTF. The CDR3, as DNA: TGTGCCAGCACCTCCGGACAGGGGGATGATGGCTACACCTTC.

The CDR3 DNA sequence: TGTGCCAGTATGGGACCGGGACAGACAAAGGGGACTGAAGCTTTCTTT. This codes for CASMGPGQTKGTEAFF. The rearrangement uses TRBV19 and TRBJ1-1; 7 bases map to TRBD1. This CDR3 comprises 16 residues. The germline V gene encodes CDR1 LNHDA and CDR2 SQIVND (reference sequence). The trim removed 7 bases at V and 5 bases at J, leaving 16 bases unmatched.